This T cell receptor (beta chain) stems from a study of T cell repertoires in cytomegalovirus infection. Study-wide background: The study used recently identified HLA-C-restricted and well-studied HLA-B-restricted CMV epitopes. CMV infection and matching HLA type were both indicated by public TCR beta signatures.

This clonotype was observed a few times. Its antigen is currently unknown. The study, taken as a whole, reports: Of the TCR beta families, the public ones yielded a cumulative frequency that identified carriers of CMV plus the relevant HLA. CMV-specific TCR beta clonotypes restricted by HLA-C dominated the ex vivo response.

Using its own MiXCR run on the reads, TCRdb lists one record per CDR3 protein. The repertoire holds roughly 920,000 distinct CDR3 sequences, with roughly 30% as singletons. Deletions cut 4 bases from V and 4 bases from J, with 19 bases between. Per germline, CDR1 MGHRA and CDR2 YSYEKL. This CDR3 has 16 amino acids. The chain combines TRBV4-1 with TRBJ1-1; a weak D match, TRBD1 (5 bases). This material consisted of cultured CD8+ T cells from PBMCs, taken from culture after CMV antigen stimulation. The clonotype was recovered from a human donor in good health (CMV status not recorded). Some clones in this sample may be carry-over from other donors' samples. The CDR3 DNA follows: TGCGCCAGCAGCCCCGGGGTGGCGGGGCGGATCACTGAAGCTTTCTTT. This sequence encodes CASSPGVAGRITEAFF.